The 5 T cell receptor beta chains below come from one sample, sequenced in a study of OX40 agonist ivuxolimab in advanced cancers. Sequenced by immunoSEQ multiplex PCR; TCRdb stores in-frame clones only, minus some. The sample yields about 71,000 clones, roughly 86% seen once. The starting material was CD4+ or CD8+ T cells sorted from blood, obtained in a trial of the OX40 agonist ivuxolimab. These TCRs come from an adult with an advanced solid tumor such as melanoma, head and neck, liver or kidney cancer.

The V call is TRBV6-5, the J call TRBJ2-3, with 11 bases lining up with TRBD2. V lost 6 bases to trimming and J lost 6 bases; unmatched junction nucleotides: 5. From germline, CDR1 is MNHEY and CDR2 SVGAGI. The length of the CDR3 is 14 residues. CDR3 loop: CASRLAGVTDTQYF. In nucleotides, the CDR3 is TGTGCCAGCAGACTAGCGGGAGTAACCGATACGCAGTATTTT.

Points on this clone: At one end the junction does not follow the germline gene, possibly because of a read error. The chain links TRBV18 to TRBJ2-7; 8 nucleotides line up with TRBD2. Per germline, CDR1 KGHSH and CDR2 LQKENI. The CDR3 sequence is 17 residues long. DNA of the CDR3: TGTGCCAGCTCCCCACAGGCAGCGGGAGATAGCTCCTACGAGCAGTACTTC. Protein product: CASSPQAAGDSSYEQYF.

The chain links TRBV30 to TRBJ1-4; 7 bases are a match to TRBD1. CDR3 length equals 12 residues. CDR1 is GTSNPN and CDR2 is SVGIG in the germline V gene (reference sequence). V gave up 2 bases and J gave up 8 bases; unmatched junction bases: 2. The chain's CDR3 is CAWSSDREKLFF. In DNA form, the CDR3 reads TGTGCCTGGAGTTCGGACAGGGAAAAACTGTTTTTT.

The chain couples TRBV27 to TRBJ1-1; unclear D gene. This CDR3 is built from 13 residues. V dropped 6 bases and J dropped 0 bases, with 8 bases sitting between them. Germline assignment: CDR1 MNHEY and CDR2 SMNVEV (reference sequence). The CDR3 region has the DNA TGTGCCAGCAGCCCCCGGTTGAACACTGAAGCTTTCTTT. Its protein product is CASSPRLNTEAFF.

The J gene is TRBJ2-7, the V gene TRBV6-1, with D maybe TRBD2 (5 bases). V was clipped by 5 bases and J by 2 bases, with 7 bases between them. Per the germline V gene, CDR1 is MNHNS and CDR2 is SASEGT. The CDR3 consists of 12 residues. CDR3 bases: TGTGCCAGCAGTTCACTAGCCTACGAGCAGTACTTC. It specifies CASSSLAYEQYF.